The present TCR beta chain was sequenced within a study of cytomegalovirus exposure and HLA in healthy donors (dated by TCRdb to 2015 to 2018). General notes on the study: According to an earlier analysis of 450 to 650 of the donors, 150 million to 200 million T cells yielded 90 million to 130 million unique TCR beta sequences and 276 Gb of sequence data. An early release that covered about 600 HLA-typed donors contained approximately 300 gigabases of sequencing data and about 93 million unique TCR sequences. Of the 300 to 400 genotyped donors, 65% to 90% fell in the genetic ancestry cluster associated with self-reported Caucasian donors. The study aimed to test whether cataloging public T cell receptors could reveal signatures of past pathogen exposure. The study profiled the T cell repertoires of fewer than 850 subjects by immunosequencing and related them to cytomegalovirus serostatus. In addition to the first cohort of approximately 650 subjects, a separate validation cohort of 120 different subjects was used. To predict cytomegalovirus infection status, the study brought together high-throughput TCR immunosequencing, statistical association of individual TCRs with disease status, and machine learning. To study patterns of TCR occurrence, a later analysis re-analyzed previously published TCR beta repertoires from just over 650 donors and added high-resolution HLA genotyping. In the later analysis, no new phenotypic data were used to find candidate immune exposures; instead, reliance was placed on TCR beta sequences and their occurrence across donors. An earlier analysis of fewer than 700 of the donors applied high-throughput TCR beta sequencing to assess whether each TCR beta V gene segment acted as functional or pseudogenic. Donor age, sex, ethnicity and CMV serostatus were compiled alongside the repertoire data. A later genetic analysis took genome-wide SNP genotypes for about three fifths of the roughly 700 donors and used that subset as a discovery cohort. Every discovery cohort repertoire had been produced on one sequencing platform. Class I and class II HLA loci were covered by the typing at four-digit resolution. Typing coverage differed by locus: A, B, C, DRB1 and DQB1 were typed in about 629-630 donors, DQA1 in 500 to 550, DPA1 in around 600, and DPB1 in just under 490. Several DR-DQ haplotypes were handled as single units for association and clustering because linkage in the cohort was strong. Among 300 to 450 genotyped donors of the cohort, an average of approximately 240,000 unique TCR beta nucleotide sequences were sequenced per donor, approximately 20% of them non-productive.

The library was prepared using the immunoSEQ multiplex PCR assay. For the multiplex PCR, a mixture combining 60 forward primers for TCR Vbeta segments and 13 reverse primers for TCR Jbeta segments was used. Amplification of the CDR3 region of rearranged TCR beta genes was performed with a multiplex PCR assay on genomic DNA. Amplified TCR beta libraries were sequenced as 87-base-pair reads on the Illumina HiSeq System. As for how the authors treated the data: A later analysis counted about 76 million unique TCR beta chains across the 640 or so repertoires, and roughly 10 million of these chains were shared by at least two donors. To remove PCR and sequencing errors, raw reads were error-corrected and collapsed into unique sequences using a nearest-neighbor algorithm that merged closely related sequences. Alignment of CDR3 sequences to IMGT reference sequences was used to assign V, D and J gene segments. For a sequence to be retained, a match of at least six nucleotides to both a V gene segment and a J gene segment was required. Rearrangements were called productive when the CDR3 lacked stop codons and stayed in frame with V and J; all others were non-productive. Following IMGT convention, CDR3 was defined as the stretch from the second conserved V-encoded cysteine up to the conserved J-encoded phenylalanine. The earlier analysis of 500 to 750 of the donors excluded any sequence lacking an unambiguous match to a single V gene segment. An earlier analysis of a few hundred of the donors classified V segments as functional when productive rearrangements were above 56.7% and as segregating when the standard deviation between donors was above 5%. A statistical classification framework was built for diagnosing cytomegalovirus status from the catalog of TCR beta chain sequences. A later analysis assigned V and J genes by comparing TCR nucleotide sequences with IMGT/GENE-DB human TR gene sequences. The TCRdist pipeline was used in a later analysis to assign CDR3 sequences and most-parsimonious VDJ recombination scenarios. In a later analysis, every TCR beta chain was defined by the combination of its CDR3 amino acid sequence and its V-gene family, and reads without a unique V-gene family were dropped. In a later analysis, fewer than 600 highly shared, low-generation-probability nucleotide sequences were removed to address suspected cross-contamination and a sequencing artifact. In a later analysis, a clonal expansion index for each public chain was calculated from normalized within-repertoire ranks of inferred template counts. In a later analysis, generation probabilities were computed using a VDJ recombination model fitted to out-of-frame rearrangements, and the results were checked against IGoR. A later analysis scored TCR-TCR, TCR-HLA and TCR-CMV co-occurrence with hypergeometric tests, applying a repertoire-size bias correction to TCR pairs. In a later analysis, false discovery rates were estimated by permuting HLA or CMV assignments 20 times. A later analysis grouped co-occurring TCRs with DBSCAN, adding TCRdist sequence similarity when clustering within HLA-allele-positive subsets. For co-occurrence clustering, repertoires with fewer than 30,000 or more than 120,000 public chains were excluded, along with roughly five repertoires with anomalous nucleotide sharing. This immuneACCESS table, as held by TCRdb, lists in-frame sequences with V and J called but not all clones. Of the missing ones, under half trace to an unresolved V gene in checked studies; the others have no known cause. The V and J calls and clone size come from that table; D and trimming were worked out from the DNA. For this sample there are about 160,000 clones; approximately 78% appear just once. Around 0.97% of the sample is taken by the ten largest.

The cohort comprised some 730 healthy bone marrow donors. At the time of sampling, all cohort members were nominally healthy, though unrecorded immune exposures were likely present. The donor was CMV seropositive and belonged to the group of 270 or so seropositive cohort members. Every donor gave a peripheral blood sample, and the peripheral blood mononuclear cells from that sample were used for TCR beta sequencing. The Qiagen DNeasy Blood Extraction Kit was used to extract genomic DNA from the blood cell samples. This clone was seen only a few times. No antigen is known for it. There are no base qualities to consult, and no much larger clone falls within one base. CDR1 and CDR2 are read off the germline V gene as MNHNS and SASEGT. Including cysteine and phenylalanine, the CDR3 has 17 amino acids. The sequence is cut down to CDR3 DNA, 51 bases in frame from base 1. Trimming accounts for 4 bases at V and 2 bases at J, while the number of junction bases matched to no gene is 8.

Broad study findings and their caveats: In a later analysis, the rate of TCR association differed among HLA loci, with DRB1 alleles having the most associated TCRs and HLA-C alleles having the fewest. A later analysis found that HLA-associated TCR beta chains were more clonally expanded and had lower generation probabilities than equally common non-associated chains. A later analysis associated 15,000 to 20,000 TCR beta sequences with specific HLA alleles at a false discovery rate of 0.05. Several of the top co-occurrence clusters appeared to be linked to parvovirus B19, influenza, CMV and Epstein-Barr virus, according to a later analysis. The authors suggested that the approach could potentially be generalized to other disease states and immunological phenotypes. Because counts were too low, roughly 16 rarely observed V segments, including chromosome 9 orphons, were left out of the earlier analysis of 500 to 750 of the donors. In the study, some 160 TCR beta chains were listed as associated with cytomegalovirus. Most CMV-associated TCR beta chains appeared to be HLA-restricted in a later analysis, and the HLA associations seemed to be driven largely by CMV exposure. For the cohort, immune exposure information was limited to CMV serostatus. V-gene and J-gene trimming of TCR beta chains was associated with a missense DCLRE1C variant in a later genetic analysis, and the association was replicated in an independent cohort. Correlated functional status among segregating V segments might reflect linkage disequilibrium, but an unknown experimental factor could not be ruled out. Because some donors lacked HLA typing at each locus, the association tests relied only on the typed subset. Presence/absence analyses assumed roughly uniform sequencing depth across donors, an assumption that may not hold. The sequencing pipeline was judged likely to have produced a cluster of highly shared sequence variants as a technical artifact. In both the original and validation cohorts, the classifier was reported to diagnose cytomegalovirus status with high specificity and sensitivity. Some IMGT-functional V segments, including TRBV6-2 and TRBV6-3, could not be distinguished by the 87-base-pair reads and were therefore excluded. Only TCR beta chains were sequenced in this cohort, and the absence of alpha or paired-chain data limited detectable features. Across donors, most TCR sequences were observed very rarely, whereas some public TCRs were present in many individuals. In an earlier analysis of 450 to 750 of the donors, most TCR beta V segments appeared in productive rearrangements about 87% or about 30% of the time, broadly matching IMGT annotations. A further reported finding was that TCR beta sequences accurately predicted the HLA-A and HLA-B alleles for most subjects in the first cohort. A few of the identified cytomegalovirus-associated TCR beta chains were confirmed in vitro to be specific for cytomegalovirus antigens. When HLA alleles, especially DR and DQ, strongly co-occurred, attributing TCR associations to individual alleles was difficult. According to a later genetic analysis, donors in an Asian-associated ancestry cluster had fewer N-insertions in productive TCRs than the roughly 670-donor mean.

In this chain, TRBV6-1 is recombined with TRBJ1-3; 10 middle bases align to TRBD1. This TCR derives from a girl aged 2 to 10 in good health and CMV-seropositive. Sequenced sample: PBMCs. The nucleotides read TGTGCCAGCAGTGGGGGGGAGACAGGGGGCACTGGAAACACCATATATTTT. The encoded protein is CASSGGETGGTGNTIYF.